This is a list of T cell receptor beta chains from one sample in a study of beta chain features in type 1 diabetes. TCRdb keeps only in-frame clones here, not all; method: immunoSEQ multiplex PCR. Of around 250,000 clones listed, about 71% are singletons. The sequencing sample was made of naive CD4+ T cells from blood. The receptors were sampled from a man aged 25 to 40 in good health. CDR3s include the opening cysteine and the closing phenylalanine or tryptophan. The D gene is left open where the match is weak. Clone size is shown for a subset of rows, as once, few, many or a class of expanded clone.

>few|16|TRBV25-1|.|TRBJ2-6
TGTGCCAGCAGTCCTTCGGGGAGCTCTGGGGCCAACGTCCTGACTTTC
CASSPSGSSGANVLTF
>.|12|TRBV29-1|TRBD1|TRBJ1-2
TGCAGCGTGACAGGGGGCGAAGATGGCTACACCTTC
CSVTGGEDGYTF
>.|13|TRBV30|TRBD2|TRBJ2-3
TGTGCCTGGAACCGAGCGGGGTTAGATACGCAGTATTTT
CAWNRAGLDTQYF
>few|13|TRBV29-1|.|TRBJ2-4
TGCAGCGTTGAACTGGTGACGGGAAACATTCAGTACTTC
CSVELVTGNIQYF
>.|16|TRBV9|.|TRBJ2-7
TGTGCCAGCAGCGTCGGACAGACAAACCATCCCTACGAGCAGTACTTC
CASSVGQTNHPYEQYF
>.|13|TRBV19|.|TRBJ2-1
TGTGCCAGTAGTTCAATTGGGGTTATTGAGCAGTTCTTC
CASSSIGVIEQFF
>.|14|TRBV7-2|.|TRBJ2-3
TGTGCCAGCAGCTTAGCGGGAGGAGCAGATACGCAGTATTTT
CASSLAGGADTQYF
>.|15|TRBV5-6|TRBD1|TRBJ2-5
TGTGCCAGCAGCCCTGGGACAGGGGACGTGAAGACCCAGTACTTC
CASSPGTGDVKTQYF
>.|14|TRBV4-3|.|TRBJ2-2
TGCGCCAGCAGCGGATACAGGGAATCCCGGGAGCTGTTTTTT
CASSGYRESRELFF
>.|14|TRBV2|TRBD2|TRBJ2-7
TGTGCCAGCGAGCTAGCGGGGGGCACCTACGAGCAGTACTTC
CASELAGGTYEQYF
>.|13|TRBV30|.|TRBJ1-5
TGTGCCTGGAGCCCCCAGGTTAATCAGCCCCAGCATTTT
CAWSPQVNQPQHF
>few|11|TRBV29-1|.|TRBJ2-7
TGCAGCGTTGATGCCGGCTACGAGCAGTACTTC
CSVDAGYEQYF
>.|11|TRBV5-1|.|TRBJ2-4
TGCGCCAGCAGCTTGGGAGGGATTCAGTACTTC
CASSLGGIQYF
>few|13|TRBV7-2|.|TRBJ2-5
TGTGCCAGCAGCGGACAGCACCAAGAGACCCAGTACTTC
CASSGQHQETQYF
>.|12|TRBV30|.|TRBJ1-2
TGTGCCTGGAGTCCGACGGGCTATGGCTACACCTTC
CAWSPTGYGYTF
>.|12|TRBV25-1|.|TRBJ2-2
TGTGCCAGCCAGGTCGGGCCCGGGGAGCTGTTTTTT
CASQVGPGELFF
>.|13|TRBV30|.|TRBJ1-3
TGTGCCTGTGAGTTGAGCTCTGGAAACACCATATATTTT
CACELSSGNTIYF
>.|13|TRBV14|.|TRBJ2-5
TGTGCCAGCAGCCAAGCCGGGATTTGGACCCAGTACTTC
CASSQAGIWTQYF
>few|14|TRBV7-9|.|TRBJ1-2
TGTGCCAGCAGCTCTTCGCGACAAGTCTATGGCTACACCTTC
CASSSSRQVYGYTF
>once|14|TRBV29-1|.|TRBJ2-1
TGCAGCGTTGATTCCCAGGCAACCTACAATGAGCAGTTCTTC
CSVDSQATYNEQFF